The 18 T cell receptor beta chains given below trace back to one sample, sequenced in a study of T cell changes during pregnancy in multiple sclerosis. Using immunoSEQ multiplex PCR, the repertoire was profiled, and TCRdb retains in-frame clones only, with some absent. Of 50,000 or so clones listed, more than 80% are singletons. The source material was CD4+ T cells from peripheral blood mononuclear cells, sampled after pregnancy. These receptors originate from a female donor in good health, enrolled as a control in a pregnancy study.

This chain uses TRBV6-5 with TRBJ1-1, with D possibly TRBD1 on 6 matching bases. The CDR3 is 16 residues long. Trimming shortened V by 0 bases and J by 5 bases, and 16 bases separated the two germline ends. Germline CDR1 reads MNHEY; CDR2 reads SVGAGI. For the CDR3, the DNA is TGTGCCAGCAGTTACTCGATACAATTTAGGGGGACTGAAGCTTTCTTT. Translated: CASSYSIQFRGTEAFF.

This sequence joins TRBV7-8 and TRBJ2-1; 7 bases map to TRBD1. CDR1 SGHVS and CDR2 FQNEAQ come from the germline V gene. Trimming removed 4 bases from V and 3 bases from J; junction bases left unmatched: 6. This CDR3 region has 15 residues. The CDR3 DNA is TGTGCCAGCAGCTCCGGGACAGCAATCTACAATGAGCAGTTCTTC. Amino acid sequence: CASSSGTAIYNEQFF.

The gene calls are TRBV7-3 and TRBJ2-1; 8 positions agree with TRBD1. From germline, CDR1 is SGHTA and CDR2 FQGTGA. Losses at the gene ends were 1 base for V and 7 bases for J; bases not matched to a gene: 3. CDR3 length equals 14 residues. The CDR3 is CASSLRQGINEQFF. CDR3 sequence (DNA): TGTGCCAGCAGCTTAAGACAGGGGATTAATGAGCAGTTCTTC.

J is TRBJ1-1 and V is TRBV25-1; D may be TRBD1 (5 bases). CDR1 is MGHDK, CDR2 SYGVNS, per germline. The CDR3 covers 14 residues. The V gene lost 6 bases and the J gene lost 0 bases, with 11 bases spanning the gap. DNA of the CDR3: TGTGCCAGCAGCGGACAATTCATGAACACTGAAGCTTTCTTT. The encoded protein is CASSGQFMNTEAFF.

V is TRBV6-4 and J is TRBJ2-7; 11 bases are shared with TRBD1. The CDR3 is made up of 17 amino acids. Germline-derived CDR1 and CDR2 are MRHNA and SNTAGT. J was trimmed by 2 bases and V by 6 bases; bases with no gene match: 12. CDR3 residues: CASRETNPGQGAYEQYF. As DNA, the CDR3 is TGTGCCAGCAGAGAGACGAACCCGGGACAGGGGGCCTACGAGCAGTACTTC.

The chain uses TRBV6-6 and TRBJ2-3, with a weak D call TRBD2 (5 bases). This CDR3 has 14 amino acids. The V and J ends lost 3 bases and 6 bases respectively, with 13 bases between them. Germline V gives CDR1 MNHNY, CDR2 SVGAGI (reference sequence). In DNA form, the CDR3 reads TGTGCCAGCAGTTATTTCGCGAGAGGGGATACGCAGTATTTT. As protein: CASSYFARGDTQYF.

The chain combines TRBV9 with TRBJ2-3, with D tentatively TRBD1 (6 bases). Trimming took off 4 bases at V and 1 base at J, with 16 bases between the two ends. The CDR3 has 16 residues. CDR1 and CDR2 (germline): SGDLS, YYNGEE. CDR3 protein: CASSPRPGAGTDTQYF. Written as DNA, the CDR3 is TGTGCCAGCAGCCCGAGGCCAGGGGCCGGCACAGATACGCAGTATTTT.

V usage is TRBV5-1 and J usage is TRBJ2-7, with 9 positions matching TRBD1. The germline CDR1 and CDR2 sequences are SGHRS and YFSETQ. V gave up 0 bases and J gave up 7 bases; unmatched junction bases: 5. The CDR3 is 14 amino acids. CDR3 amino acids: CASSLGTGAREQYF. CDR3 coding DNA: TGCGCCAGCAGCTTGGGGACAGGGGCGAGGGAGCAGTACTTC.

The chain employs TRBV6-5 and TRBJ1-3; D gene unclear. This CDR3 is built from 14 residues. Per the germline V gene, CDR1 is MNHEY and CDR2 is SVGAGI. Trimming removed 6 bases at V and 0 bases at J, with 9 bases between. DNA for the CDR3: TGTGCCAGCAGCCGCTCGAGCTCTGGAAACACCATATATTTT. This sequence encodes CASSRSSSGNTIYF.

The chain carries TRBV11-3 and TRBJ2-1; 10 bases are shared with TRBD2. The CDR3 is 16 residues long. V lost 5 bases, J lost 7 bases, and 11 bases stayed unmatched. Germline-derived CDR1 and CDR2 are SGHNT and YENEEA. The CDR3 nucleotides are TGTGCCAGCAGCCCCGGACAAAGCGGGGGGGCAAATGAGCAGTTCTTC. Translating it yields CASSPGQSGGANEQFF.

The chain joins TRBV30 to TRBJ1-1; possible D gene TRBD1, 6 bases. V lost 3 bases and J 3 bases, leaving 17 bases between the germline ends. CDR1 is GTSNPN, CDR2 SVGIG, per germline (reference sequence). The CDR3 has 15 residues. CDR3 nucleotide sequence: TGTGCCTGGAGCGGCAACAGGGCAGTGTACACTGAAGCTTTCTTT. It encodes CAWSGNRAVYTEAFF.

The chain recombines TRBV6-5 with TRBJ1-1; TRBD1 is a possible D gene (6 bases). V dropped 2 bases and J dropped 4 bases, with 8 bases sitting between them. Germline CDR1 MNHEY, CDR2 SVGAGI. This CDR3 region has 13 residues. Here the CDR3 reads CASSYRGFTEAFF. The CDR3 nucleotides read TGTGCCAGCAGTTACAGGGGGTTCACTGAAGCTTTCTTT.

The genes are TRBV19 and TRBJ1-2, with TRBD1 matching 12 bases. CDR1 and CDR2 (germline): LNHDA, SQIVND (reference sequence). After removal of 4 bases from V and 4 bases from J, the junction contained 4 bases not matched to a gene. The length of the CDR3 is 15 residues. The CDR3: CASSTGTGGPYGYTF. CDR3 bases: TGTGCCAGTAGTACAGGGACAGGGGGCCCCTATGGCTACACCTTC.

The sample holds a few counts of this clone. The chain has TRBV4-3 and TRBJ1-2, with D unclear. Trimming left V 4 bases short and J 4 bases short, with 10 bases between. The CDR3 has 13 amino acids. Germline CDR1 reads LGHNA; CDR2 reads YSLEER. The CDR3 loop is CASSPNPIYGYTF. In nucleotides, the CDR3 is TGCGCCAGCAGCCCTAACCCCATCTATGGCTACACCTTC.

V and J are TRBV9 and TRBJ2-6, with D perhaps TRBD1 (5 bases). Germline V gene sequence: CDR1 SGDLS, CDR2 YYNGEE. This CDR3 region has 17 residues. The V end lost 0 bases, the J end lost 4 bases, and 14 bases lay between the germline ends. CDR3 in DNA: TGTGCCAGCAGCGTAGATTTAGCAGGGTCCGGGGCCAACGTCCTGACTTTC. It codes for CASSVDLAGSGANVLTF.

The rearrangement joins TRBV19 to TRBJ2-7, with D possibly TRBD1 on 6 matching bases. Germline V lookup: CDR1 LNHDA, CDR2 SQIVND (reference sequence). The CDR3 covers 14 residues. V was pared by 5 bases and J by 2 bases, with 13 bases between. CDR3 bases: TGTGCCAGTAGTCCCCGGGACACAACCTACGAGCAGTACTTC. It encodes CASSPRDTTYEQYF.

J is TRBJ2-3 and V is TRBV5-1; the match to TRBD1 covers 7 bases. The V gene end was trimmed by 1 base and the J gene end by 0 bases; junction bases not matched to a gene: 8. CDR1 is SGHRS and CDR2 is YFSETQ in the germline V gene. This CDR3 is built from 17 residues. In DNA, the CDR3 is TGCGCCAGCAGCTTGCCCTCGGGACAGTATAGCACAGATACGCAGTATTTT. This translates into CASSLPSGQYSTDTQYF.

The gene calls are TRBV6-5 and TRBJ1-6; 9 bases match TRBD1. Germline-derived CDR1 and CDR2 are MNHEY and SVGAGI. CDR3 length equals 16 residues. Trimming cost V 0 bases and J 7 bases; bases outside gene matches: 4. The CDR3 DNA sequence: TGTGCCAGCAGTTACTCTTTGACAGGGGGGAATTCACCCCTCCACTTT. This encodes CASSYSLTGGNSPLHF.